The 12 T cell receptor beta chains below all came from one sample that was sequenced in a study of Siglec-9 on CD8 T cells in melanoma. TCRdb's table, derived via immunoSEQ multiplex PCR, lists solely in-frame clones and lacks some. Of some 39,000 clones in the sample, around 81% were seen once. The sample comprised Siglec-9- CD8+ T cells sorted from blood. These receptor sequences come from a human donor in good health.

The chain carries TRBV6-6 and TRBJ1-5, with D perhaps TRBD1 (5 bases). This CDR3 has 15 residues. The V end lost 5 bases, the J end lost 0 bases, and 11 bases lay between the germline ends. Germline V gene data show CDR1 as MNHNY and CDR2 as SVGAGI (reference sequence). CDR3 loop: CASSPWGVSNQPQHF. In DNA form, the CDR3 reads TGTGCCAGCAGTCCCTGGGGGGTTAGCAATCAGCCCCAGCATTTT.

The V gene is TRBV2, the J gene TRBJ2-7, with 15 bases aligning to TRBD2. The CDR3 totals 17 residues. Germline-derived CDR1 and CDR2 are SNHLY and FYNNEI. With 4 bases clipped from V and 5 bases from J, the junction kept 9 bases outside the gene matches. CDR3 nucleotide sequence: TGTGCCAGCAGTGTCGGACTAGCGGGAGGGCCTATGGACGAGCAGTACTTC. Protein: CASSVGLAGGPMDEQYF.

The V gene is TRBV11-2, the J gene TRBJ1-1, with 7 bases fitting TRBD1. This CDR3 is 17 amino acids long. Germline V gene data show CDR1 as SGHAT and CDR2 as FQNNGV. V trimming: 1 base; J trimming: 0 bases; junction bases outside the gene matches: 8. CDR3 nucleotide sequence: TGTGCCAGCAGCTTAGGGACGGGCAGGGGGTTGAACACTGAAGCTTTCTTT. This gives the protein CASSLGTGRGLNTEAFF.

This chain uses TRBV2 with TRBJ2-7, with 15 bases fitting TRBD2. The germline V gene encodes CDR1 SNHLY and CDR2 FYNNEI. Unmatched junction bases numbered 3, after V lost 6 bases and J lost 0 bases. The CDR3 runs to 16 residues. Written as DNA, the CDR3 is TGTGCCAGCAGCGGACTAGCGGGGGGGTTCTCCTACGAGCAGTACTTC. Encoded protein: CASSGLAGGFSYEQYF.

The chain is built from TRBV28 and TRBJ2-7; D uncertain. V was cut by 2 bases and J by 4 bases, with 6 bases left in between. Germline V lookup: CDR1 MDHEN, CDR2 SYDVKM. The CDR3 extends over 12 amino acids. The CDR3 protein is CASSLKRYEQYF. The CDR3 coding sequence is TGTGCCAGCAGTTTAAAAAGGTACGAGCAGTACTTC.

The table lists this clone with a few counts. The J gene is TRBJ1-1, the V gene TRBV7-9; D gene unclear. The germline V gene encodes CDR1 SEHNR and CDR2 FQNEAQ (reference sequence). This CDR3 region has 11 residues. V was cut by 1 base and J by 11 bases, with 8 bases left in between. The CDR3 DNA is TGTGCCAGCAGCTTAGGCCGGAGGGCTTTCTTT. Translated: CASSLGRRAFF.

A note on this clone: The germline gene is not matched at one end of the junction; a read error may be the cause. This rearrangement joins TRBV7-7 to TRBJ2-2; D uncertain. The CDR3 runs to 14 residues. CDR1 is SSHAT, CDR2 FNYEAQ, per germline (reference sequence). The CDR3 sequence: CASSLKRLGGELFF. CDR3 nucleotides: TGTGCTAGCAGCTTAAAGAGGCTTGGCGGGGAGCTGTTTTTT. Full variable domain (remainder filled in from reference TRBV7-7 and TRBJ2-2): GAGVSQSPRYKVTKRGQDVTLRCDPISSHATLYWYQQALGQGPEFLTYFNYEAQPDKSGLPSDRFSAERPEGSISTLTIQRTEQRDSAMYRCASSLKRLGGELFFGEGSRLTVL.

CDR3 bases: TGTGCCAGCAGCTTGGAGGTAGCGGGAGCATTAGGGGAGCTGTTTTTT. As protein: CASSLEVAGALGELFF. The V call is TRBV5-6, the J call TRBJ2-2; 9 bases match TRBD2. Per the germline V gene, CDR1 is SGHDT and CDR2 is YYEEEE. V was pared by 0 bases and J by 8 bases, with 8 bases of the junction left unmatched. CDR3 length: 16 amino acids.

This clone showed up just a few times. This chain connects TRBV27 to TRBJ1-1; D gene uncertain. Germline V gives CDR1 MNHEY, CDR2 SMNVEV (reference sequence). This CDR3 is 13 amino acids long. The germline V and J ends were trimmed by 4 bases and 3 bases, with 9 bases remaining between them. The CDR3 spells CASSSEMDTEAFF. CDR3 in DNA: TGTGCCAGCAGTTCCGAGATGGACACTGAAGCTTTCTTT.

As concerns this clone: No conserved phenylalanine or tryptophan ends this CDR3, so it is likely a read error. No DNA is shown, since the ends of the CDR3 on it are uncertain; the CDR3 is the one TCRdb lists. The chain couples TRBV19 to TRBJ2-3; the table's TRBD2 call for D was not verified on the DNA. A total of 13 residues make up the CDR3, ends included. Per germline, CDR1 LNHDA and CDR2 SQIVND (reference sequence). CDR3 region: CASSALAGGPLEN.

To note about this clone: Its ends do not fully match the called genes, so a read error is possible. The chain carries TRBV7-3 and TRBJ2-7; D not certain. CDR3 length: 15 residues. Per the germline V gene, CDR1 is SGHTA and CDR2 is FQGTGA. As DNA, the CDR3 is TGTGCCAGCAGCATAACCCCACGTGGGGTGGGAGAGCAGTACTTC. It yields the protein CASSITPRGVGEQYF.

This chain joins TRBV7-3 and TRBJ2-2, with 13 bases lining up with TRBD2. Germline loops: CDR1 SGHTA, CDR2 FQGTGA. Germline trimming cut 3 bases from V and 6 bases from J; bases unmatched to any gene: 7. The CDR3 sequence is 17 residues long. This chain's CDR3 is CASSFSLTSGRPGELFF. CDR3 DNA: TGTGCCAGCAGCTTCTCATTGACTAGCGGGAGGCCCGGGGAGCTGTTTTTT. Full variable domain (missing parts from reference TRBV7-3 and TRBJ2-2): GAGVSQTPSNKVTEKGKYVELRCDPISGHTALYWYRQSLGQGPEFLIYFQGTGAADDSGLPNDRFFAVRPEGSVSTLKIQRTERGDSAVYLCASSFSLTSGRPGELFFGEGSRLTVL.